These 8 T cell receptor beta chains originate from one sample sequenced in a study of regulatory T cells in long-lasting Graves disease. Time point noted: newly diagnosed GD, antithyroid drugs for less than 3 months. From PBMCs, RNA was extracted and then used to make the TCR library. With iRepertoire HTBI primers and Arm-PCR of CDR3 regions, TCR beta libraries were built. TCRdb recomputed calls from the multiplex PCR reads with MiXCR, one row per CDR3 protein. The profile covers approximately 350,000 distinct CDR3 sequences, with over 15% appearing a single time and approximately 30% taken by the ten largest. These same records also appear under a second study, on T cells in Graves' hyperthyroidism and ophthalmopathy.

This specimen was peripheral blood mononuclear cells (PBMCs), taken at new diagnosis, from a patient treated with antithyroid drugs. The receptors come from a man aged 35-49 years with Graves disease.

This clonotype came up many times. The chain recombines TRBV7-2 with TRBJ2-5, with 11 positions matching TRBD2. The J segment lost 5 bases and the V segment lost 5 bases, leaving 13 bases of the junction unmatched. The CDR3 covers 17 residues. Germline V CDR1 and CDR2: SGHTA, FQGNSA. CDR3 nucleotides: TGTGCCAGCAGCCACCGGCGTAGCGGGGGGGCGGGGGAGACCCAGTACTTC. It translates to CASSHRRSGGAGETQYF.

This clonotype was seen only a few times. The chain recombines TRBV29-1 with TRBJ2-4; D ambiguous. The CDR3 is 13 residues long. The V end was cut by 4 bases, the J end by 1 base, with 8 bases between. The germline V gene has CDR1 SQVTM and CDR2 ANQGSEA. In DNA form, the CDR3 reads TGCAGCGTTGGTCTCCGGGCCAAAAACATTCAGTACTTC. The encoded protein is CSVGLRAKNIQYF.

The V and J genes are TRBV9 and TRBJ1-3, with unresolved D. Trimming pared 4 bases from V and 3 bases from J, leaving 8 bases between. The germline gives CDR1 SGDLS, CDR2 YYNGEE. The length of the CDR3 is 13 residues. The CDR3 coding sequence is TGTGCCAGCAGCCGAGAGGTTGGAAACACCATATATTTT. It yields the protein CASSREVGNTIYF. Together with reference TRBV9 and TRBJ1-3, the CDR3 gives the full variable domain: DSGVTQTPKHLITATGQRVTLRCSPRSGDLSVYWYQQSLDQGLQFLIQYYNGEERAKGNILERFSAQQFPDLHSELNLSSLELGDSALYFCASSREVGNTIYFGEGSWLTVV.

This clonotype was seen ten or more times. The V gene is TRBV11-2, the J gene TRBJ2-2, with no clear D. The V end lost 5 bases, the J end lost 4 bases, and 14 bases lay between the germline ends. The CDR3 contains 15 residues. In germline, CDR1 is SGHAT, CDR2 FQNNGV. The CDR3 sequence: CASSPFPDGTGELFF. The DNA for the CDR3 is TGTGCCAGCAGCCCCTTCCCGGACGGCACCGGGGAGCTGTTTTTT.

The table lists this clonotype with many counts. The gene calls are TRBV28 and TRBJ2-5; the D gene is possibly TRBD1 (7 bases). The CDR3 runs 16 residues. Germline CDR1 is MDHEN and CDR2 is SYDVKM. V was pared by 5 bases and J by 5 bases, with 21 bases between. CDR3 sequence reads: CASSEPGAGGRETQYF. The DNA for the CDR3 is TGTGCCAGCAGTGAACCGGGGGCAGGGGGTAGGGAGACCCAGTACTTC.

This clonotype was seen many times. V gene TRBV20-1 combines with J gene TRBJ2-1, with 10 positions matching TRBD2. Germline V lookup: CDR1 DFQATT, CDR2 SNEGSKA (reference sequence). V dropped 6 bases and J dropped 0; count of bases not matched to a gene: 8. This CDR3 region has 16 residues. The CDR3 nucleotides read TGCAGTGCCCTCCAACTAGCGGGGTACTCCTACAATGAGCAGTTCTTC. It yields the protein CSALQLAGYSYNEQFF.

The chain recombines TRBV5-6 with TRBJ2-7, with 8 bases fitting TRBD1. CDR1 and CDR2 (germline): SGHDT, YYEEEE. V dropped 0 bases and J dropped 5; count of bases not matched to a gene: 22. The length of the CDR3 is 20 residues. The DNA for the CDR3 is TGTGCCAGCAGCTTGGAAATCGGACAGGGAAGGGTCGTGGGATTGGACGAGCAGTACTTC. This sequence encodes CASSLEIGQGRVVGLDEQYF.

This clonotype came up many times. The CDR3 is CASSRHSSGIGSSPLHF. For the CDR3, the DNA is TGTGCCAGCAGTCGCCACTCCTCCGGGATTGGAAGTTCACCCCTCCACTTT. The chain uses TRBV6-1 and TRBJ1-6; D remains ambiguous. Trimming removed 5 bases from V and 9 bases from J, with 23 bases in between. The CDR3 has 17 amino acids. From germline, CDR1 is MNHNS and CDR2 SASEGT.